The 20 T cell receptor beta chains below come from one sample, sequenced in a study of T-cell memory formation after mild COVID-19. One entry per CDR3 protein, called by TCRdb with MiXCR from the 5' RACE reads. The sample has some 210,000 distinct CDR3 sequences, about 10% seen once. The specimen sequenced was PBMCs or a T cell subset sorted from them (not recorded which). These receptors all come from a man aged 18-30 years who had mild COVID-19 (a few samples of this study predate the infection). Cell type and time point are not known.

This chain connects TRBV5-1 to TRBJ2-5; D not certain. The germline V gene encodes CDR1 SGHRS and CDR2 YFSETQ. The CDR3 extends over 16 amino acids. The V end lost 4 bases, the J end lost 0 bases, and 16 bases lay between the germline ends. For the CDR3, the DNA is TGCGCCAGCAGCAAATTGACCGGCTACAACCAAGAGACCCAGTACTTC. Its protein is CASSKLTGYNQETQYF.

This clonotype was seen at least ten times. The chain uses TRBV7-9 and TRBJ2-7, with TRBD1 identical over 7 bases. Germline CDR1 is SEHNR and CDR2 is FQNEAQ (reference sequence). Trimming cost V 5 bases and J 0 bases; bases outside gene matches: 4. The CDR3 totals 14 residues. CDR3 sequence (DNA): TGTGCCAGCAGCCTACAGGGGAGCTCCTACGAGCAGTACTTC. Its translation is CASSLQGSSYEQYF.

CDR3 sequence (DNA): TGCGCCAGCAGCCAAGGCAGCGGTAGGGGGCGTGGTGGTGAGCAGTTCTTC. Encoded protein: CASSQGSGRGRGGEQFF. J is TRBJ2-1 and V is TRBV4-3, with 7 positions matching TRBD1. The length of the CDR3 is 17 residues. Germline-derived CDR1 and CDR2 are LGHNA and YSLEER. Trimming removed 1 base from V and 9 bases from J; junction bases left unmatched: 15.

The sample holds many counts of this clonotype. The J gene is TRBJ1-2, the V gene TRBV7-2; D is unclear. Trimming cost V 5 bases and J 8 bases, with 18 bases left between them. This CDR3 has 14 amino acids. CDR1 and CDR2 (germline): SGHTA, FQGNSA. The CDR3 bases are TGTGCCAGCAGCCTTAGTAGCTTTGGAGAGGGCTACACCTTC. Its translation: CASSLSSFGEGYTF. Using reference TRBV7-2 and TRBJ1-2 for the parts outside the CDR3, the full variable domain is GAGVSQSPSNKVTEKGKDVELRCDPISGHTALYWYRQSLGQGLEFLIYFQGNSAPDKSGLPSDRFSAERTGGSVSTLTIQRTQQEDSAVYLCASSLSSFGEGYTFGSGTRLTVV.

There are many counts of this clonotype. V usage is TRBV5-1 and J usage is TRBJ2-7; 8 nucleotides agree with TRBD1. From germline, CDR1 is SGHRS and CDR2 YFSETQ. With 0 bases clipped from V and 5 bases from J, the junction kept 4 bases outside the gene matches. CDR3 size: 14 residues. The CDR3 region is CASSLGQGSDEQYV. CDR3 nucleotides: TGCGCCAGCAGCTTGGGACAGGGGTCGGACGAGCAGTACGTC.

V gene TRBV11-2 combines with J gene TRBJ1-2; D unclear. V lost 0 bases and J 0 bases, leaving 8 bases between the germline ends. The CDR3 totals 15 residues. Germline CDR1 and CDR2: SGHAT and FQNNGV. The CDR3 here is CASSLDRRPNYGYTF. The CDR3 DNA reads TGTGCCAGCAGCTTAGACCGCAGACCTAACTATGGCTACACCTTC.

J is TRBJ2-1 and V is TRBV20-1; 7 nucleotides match TRBD1. V trimming: 5 bases; J trimming: 7 bases; junction bases outside the gene matches: 11. Per the germline V gene, CDR1 is DFQATT and CDR2 is SNEGSKA (reference sequence). The CDR3 is made up of 14 amino acids. CDR3 in DNA: TGCAGTGCTCCCAGACCGGCAGGGGGAAATGAGCAGTTCTTC. Amino acids: CSAPRPAGGNEQFF.

A few counts support this clonotype. The V gene is TRBV6-2 or TRBV6-3, the J gene TRBJ2-3, with D uncertain. CDR3 length: 14 residues. The V end lost 4 bases, the J end lost 5 bases, and 13 bases lay between the germline ends. Germline CDR1 is MNHEY and CDR2 is SVGEGT. The CDR3 loop is CASSSPLGGDTQYF. CDR3 nucleotides: TGTGCCAGCAGTTCGCCTCTAGGTGGAGATACGCAGTATTTT.

This clonotype has only a few counts. The chain carries TRBV7-2 and TRBJ2-5; TRBD2 might be the D (7 bases). This CDR3 contains 14 residues. Germline V gene lookup returns CDR1 SGHTA and CDR2 FQGNSA. V was clipped by 5 bases and J by 5 bases, with 15 bases between them. CDR3 sequence reads: CASSQGGGLETQYF. In DNA form, the CDR3 reads TGTGCCAGCAGCCAAGGGGGGGGCCTGGAGACCCAGTACTTC.

The rearrangement uses TRBV5-1 and TRBJ1-2; 9 bases map to TRBD1. J was trimmed by 4 bases and V by 4 bases; bases with no gene match: 8. There are 15 residues in the CDR3. Germline loops: CDR1 SGHRS, CDR2 YFSETQ. CDR3: CASSPSDRGAYGYTF. The DNA of the CDR3 is TGCGCCAGCAGCCCCTCGGACAGGGGAGCCTATGGCTACACCTTC.

This clonotype showed up many times. This chain joins TRBV9 and TRBJ2-3, with a weak D call TRBD1 (6 bases). Trimming took 5 bases from V and 0 from J, leaving 13 bases between them. Germline values: CDR1 SGDLS, CDR2 YYNGEE. The length of the CDR3 is 15 residues. In nucleotides, the CDR3 is TGTGCCAGCAGTTATAGAGGGGGTAGCACAGATACGCAGTATTTT. This gives the protein CASSYRGGSTDTQYF.

V and J are TRBV6-6 and TRBJ1-2; possibly TRBD1 for D (5 bases). From germline, CDR1 is MNHNY and CDR2 SVGAGI (reference sequence). This CDR3 comprises 12 residues. V lost 7 bases to trimming and J lost 7 bases, with 13 bases between them. CDR3 sequence reads: CASTDQGFGYTF. CDR3 coding DNA: TGTGCCAGCACTGATCAGGGTTTTGGCTACACCTTC.

This chain uses TRBV24-1 with TRBJ2-7, with D perhaps TRBD2 (6 bases). Trimming removed 5 bases from V and 3 bases from J, with 13 bases in between. Germline V gene sequence: CDR1 KGHDR, CDR2 SFDVKD. This CDR3 comprises 14 residues. The CDR3 sequence is CATSGGGTDYEQYV. The CDR3 nucleotides are TGTGCCACCAGTGGCGGCGGGACGGACTACGAGCAGTACGTC.

CDR3 nucleotides: TGTGCCAGCAGTTTCGTATACGGGGCCTCCCAAGAGACCCAGTACTTC. Its translation is CASSFVYGASQETQYF. The chain combines TRBV27 with TRBJ2-5; possibly TRBD1 or TRBD2 for D (5 bases each). Trimming left V 3 bases short and J 1 base short, with 15 bases between. Germline V gene sequence: CDR1 MNHEY, CDR2 SMNVEV (reference sequence). The CDR3 covers 16 residues.

In the case of this clonotype: This clone may be a read error of a much larger clone one base away. This chain links TRBV5-1 with TRBJ2-2, with D possibly matching TRBD1 (5 bases). The CDR3 is 16 amino acids. Germline lookup yields CDR1 SGHRS and CDR2 YFSETQ. The CDR3 spells CDSSLGPRTNTGELFF. The CDR3 nucleotides read TGCGACAGCAGCTTGGGGCCCAGGACGAACACCGGGGAGCTGTTTTTT.

This clonotype was counted between two and nine times. V is TRBV11-2 and J is TRBJ1-5, with 11 bases aligning to TRBD1. V gave up 4 bases and J gave up 5 bases; unmatched junction bases: 7. This CDR3 has 16 residues. Germline V CDR1 and CDR2: SGHAT, FQNNGV. The CDR3 nucleotides read TGTGCCAGCAGCTGGGATGGGACAGGGGGATATCAGCCCCAGCATTTT. Translation gives CASSWDGTGGYQPQHF.

This clonotype was observed a handful of times. The genes are TRBV7-2 and TRBJ2-6, with D possibly matching TRBD1 (6 bases). Trimming removed 5 bases at V and 3 bases at J, with 17 bases between. This CDR3 contains 17 residues. The germline gives CDR1 SGHTA, CDR2 FQGNSA. The DNA for the CDR3 is TGTGCCAGCAGCCCCCGAGGGGGTCCCAGTGGGGCCAACGTCCTGACTTTC. Its translation: CASSPRGGPSGANVLTF.

The chain is built from TRBV28 and TRBJ2-5, with D perhaps assigned TRBD1 or TRBD2 (5 bases each). Trimming shortened V by 5 bases and J by 7 bases, and 20 bases separated the two germline ends. Germline lookup yields CDR1 MDHEN and CDR2 SYDVKM. The CDR3 spans 15 residues. The DNA for the CDR3 is TGTGCCAGCAGTCCCGACCCCGAGCAGAGGGGGACCCAGTACTTC. The encoded protein is CASSPDPEQRGTQYF.

The sample holds a few counts of this clonotype. This chain joins TRBV5-4 and TRBJ2-6; perhaps TRBD2 as D (6 bases). V lost 7 bases, J lost 1 base, and 18 bases lay in between. This CDR3 is built from 17 residues. The germline CDR1 and CDR2 sequences are SGHNT and YYREEE (reference sequence). The CDR3 nucleotides read TGTGCCAGCCAGAGCGGGCGGGCGCGATCTGGGGCCAACGTCCTGACTTTC. This translates into CASQSGRARSGANVLTF.

This clonotype appeared a few times. V and J are TRBV4-3 and TRBJ1-5, with 7 bases lining up with TRBD1. This CDR3 region has 14 residues. Germline V gives CDR1 LGHNA, CDR2 YSLEER. V shed 3 bases, J shed 2 bases, and the junction held 1 base outside the gene matches. CDR3 in DNA: TGCGCCAGCAGCCAGGGACAGCGCAATCAGCCCCAGCATTTT. This sequence encodes CASSQGQRNQPQHF.